This is a list of T cell receptor beta chains from one sample in a study of CD8 T cells in ankylosing spondylitis. TCRdb re-derived calls from the 5' RACE reads in MiXCR, one entry per CDR3 protein. This sample carries 250,000 or so distinct CDR3 sequences, about 24% of them seen once, and the ten largest clones take 0.5% to 0.65%. Input material: blood, either unsorted or a sorted T cell fraction (not recorded which). The receptors originated from a male donor with ankylosing spondylitis or in good health (not recorded which). Each CDR3 is given with its conserved first and last residue. Fields, in order: J gene, clone size, V gene, D gene, CDR3 protein, CDR3 DNA. The D gene is left open where the match is weak. The listing skips clone size in some rows; elsewhere it reads once, few, many or a size class.

J gene: TRBJ2-1; clone size: many; V gene: TRBV12-3/TRBV12-4; D gene: .; CDR3 protein: CASSFGGNEQFF; CDR3 DNA: TGTGCCAGCAGTTTTGGGGGCAATGAGCAGTTCTTC
J gene: TRBJ2-7; clone size: few; V gene: TRBV20-1; D gene: .; CDR3 protein: CSALRAGSYEQYF; CDR3 DNA: TGCAGTGCTCTGCGGGCGGGGTCCTACGAGCAGTACTTC
J gene: TRBJ1-1; clone size: many; V gene: TRBV5-1; D gene: TRBD1; CDR3 protein: CASSLAPSTGGNKAFF; CDR3 DNA: TGCGCCAGCAGCTTGGCCCCTTCGACAGGGGGCAATAAAGCTTTCTTT
J gene: TRBJ2-5; clone size: .; V gene: TRBV12-3/TRBV12-4; D gene: .; CDR3 protein: CASSLEAGKETQYF; CDR3 DNA: TGTGCCAGCAGTTTAGAGGCAGGGAAGGAGACCCAGTACTTC
J gene: TRBJ2-7; clone size: .; V gene: TRBV18; D gene: .; CDR3 protein: CASSPRLADEQYF; CDR3 DNA: TGTGCCAGCTCACCACGGCTAGCAGACGAGCAGTACTTC
J gene: TRBJ2-5; clone size: many; V gene: TRBV20-1; D gene: TRBD1; CDR3 protein: CSAIGQGTSKTQYF; CDR3 DNA: TGCAGTGCTATCGGACAGGGGACAAGTAAGACCCAGTACTTC
J gene: TRBJ2-1; clone size: .; V gene: TRBV10-2; D gene: TRBD1; CDR3 protein: CASSGNRGREQFF; CDR3 DNA: TGCGCCAGCAGTGGAAACAGGGGAAGGGAGCAGTTCTTC
J gene: TRBJ2-5; clone size: .; V gene: TRBV28; D gene: .; CDR3 protein: CASSLVRFQETQYF; CDR3 DNA: TGTGCCAGCAGTTTAGTCAGGTTCCAAGAGACCCAGTACTTC
J gene: TRBJ1-5; clone size: many; V gene: TRBV12-3/TRBV12-4; D gene: .; CDR3 protein: CASSRDGDQPQHF; CDR3 DNA: TGTGCCAGCAGTCGCGACGGAGATCAGCCCCAGCATTTT
J gene: TRBJ2-1; clone size: .; V gene: TRBV24-1; D gene: TRBD2; CDR3 protein: CATSDRGLAGGNEQFF; CDR3 DNA: TGTGCCACCAGTGACCGGGGACTAGCGGGGGGGAATGAGCAGTTCTTC
J gene: TRBJ2-6; clone size: many; V gene: TRBV12-3/TRBV12-4; D gene: .; CDR3 protein: CASSPGELGANVLTF; CDR3 DNA: TGTGCCAGCAGCCCCGGGGAACTTGGGGCCAACGTCCTGACTTTC
J gene: TRBJ2-7; clone size: .; V gene: TRBV28; D gene: .; CDR3 protein: CASSPTTYEQYF; CDR3 DNA: TGTGCCAGCAGTCCAACGACCTACGAGCAGTACTTC
J gene: TRBJ2-7; clone size: .; V gene: TRBV5-5; D gene: .; CDR3 protein: CASSFEGARPYEQYF; CDR3 DNA: TGTGCCAGCAGCTTCGAAGGGGCACGGCCGTACGAGCAGTACTTC
J gene: TRBJ2-7; clone size: many; V gene: TRBV29-1; D gene: .; CDR3 protein: CSVVSSYEQYF; CDR3 DNA: TGCAGCGTTGTCAGTAGCTACGAGCAGTACTTC
J gene: TRBJ2-3; clone size: few; V gene: TRBV29-1; D gene: TRBD2; CDR3 protein: CSVGRRGDTDTQYF; CDR3 DNA: TGCAGCGTTGGGCGGCGGGGGGACACAGATACGCAGTATTTT
J gene: TRBJ1-5; clone size: .; V gene: TRBV12-3/TRBV12-4; D gene: TRBD1; CDR3 protein: CASSLGTGNQPQHF; CDR3 DNA: TGTGCCAGCAGTTTAGGGACAGGTAATCAGCCCCAGCATTTT
J gene: TRBJ2-5; clone size: few; V gene: TRBV7-2; D gene: TRBD1; CDR3 protein: CASSLWGQGAETQYF; CDR3 DNA: TGTGCCAGCAGCTTATGGGGACAGGGGGCAGAGACCCAGTACTTC
J gene: TRBJ2-5; clone size: many; V gene: TRBV11-2; D gene: TRBD1; CDR3 protein: CASSPYRGVGETQYF; CDR3 DNA: TGTGCCAGCAGCCCCTACAGGGGGGTTGGAGAGACCCAGTACTTC
J gene: TRBJ2-3; clone size: many; V gene: TRBV12-3/TRBV12-4; D gene: .; CDR3 protein: CATSHRGRTDTQYF; CDR3 DNA: TGTGCCACCTCCCACCGTGGCCGAACAGATACGCAGTATTTT
J gene: TRBJ2-3; clone size: many; V gene: TRBV5-1; D gene: TRBD2; CDR3 protein: CASVPLGAGGPDTQYF; CDR3 DNA: TGCGCCAGCGTCCCCCTTGGAGCGGGGGGCCCAGATACGCAGTATTTT
J gene: TRBJ2-1; clone size: many; V gene: TRBV6-1; D gene: .; CDR3 protein: CASIRREHEQFF; CDR3 DNA: TGTGCCAGCATTCGCAGGGAACATGAGCAGTTCTTC
J gene: TRBJ1-6; clone size: many; V gene: TRBV2; D gene: .; CDR3 protein: CASSSPGPATDSPLHF; CDR3 DNA: TGTGCCAGCAGTTCGCCCGGGCCGGCTACGGATTCACCCCTCCACTTT
J gene: TRBJ2-7; clone size: many; V gene: TRBV29-1; D gene: .; CDR3 protein: CSVIRQGLYEQYF; CDR3 DNA: TGCAGCGTTATAAGACAGGGACTCTACGAGCAGTACTTC
J gene: TRBJ1-5; clone size: .; V gene: TRBV7-6; D gene: .; CDR3 protein: CASSLELGFNQPQHF; CDR3 DNA: TGTGCCAGCAGCTTAGAGTTAGGGTTCAATCAGCCCCAGCATTTT
J gene: TRBJ2-3; clone size: few; V gene: TRBV9; D gene: TRBD2; CDR3 protein: CASSAERATSGSVGDTQYF; CDR3 DNA: TGTGCCAGCAGCGCCGAGAGGGCTACTAGCGGGTCGGTGGGAGATACGCAGTATTTT
J gene: TRBJ1-6; clone size: many; V gene: TRBV4-1; D gene: .; CDR3 protein: CASSHTLPRVVTSPLHF; CDR3 DNA: TGCGCCAGCAGCCACACCTTGCCCAGGGTCGTAACTTCACCCCTCCACTTT
J gene: TRBJ2-7; clone size: many; V gene: TRBV6-1; D gene: .; CDR3 protein: CASSRAGSPPGRYEQYF; CDR3 DNA: TGTGCCAGCAGCAGGGCAGGGTCCCCGCCGGGTCGGTACGAGCAGTACTTC
J gene: TRBJ2-5; clone size: few; V gene: TRBV20-1; D gene: TRBD2; CDR3 protein: CSAPLAGQETQYF; CDR3 DNA: TGCAGTGCCCCACTAGCGGGGCAAGAGACCCAGTACTTC
J gene: TRBJ2-3; clone size: .; V gene: TRBV20-1; D gene: .; CDR3 protein: CSAPSDRGFTDTQYF; CDR3 DNA: TGCAGTGCTCCATCGGACCGAGGATTTACAGATACGCAGTATTTT
J gene: TRBJ2-7; clone size: many; V gene: TRBV3-1; D gene: TRBD1; CDR3 protein: CASSRQGSHEQYF; CDR3 DNA: TGTGCCAGCAGCCGACAGGGCTCCCACGAGCAGTACTTC
J gene: TRBJ2-2; clone size: many; V gene: TRBV5-1; D gene: .; CDR3 protein: CASSLAVGNTGELFF; CDR3 DNA: TGCGCCAGCAGCTTGGCCGTGGGTAACACCGGGGAGCTGTTTTTT
J gene: TRBJ2-1; clone size: many; V gene: TRBV9; D gene: TRBD2; CDR3 protein: CASSVAMGGISSNEQFF; CDR3 DNA: TGTGCCAGCAGCGTAGCCATGGGGGGGATTTCGTCCAATGAGCAGTTCTTC
J gene: TRBJ2-3; clone size: .; V gene: TRBV2; D gene: TRBD1; CDR3 protein: CASSRDRGADTQYF; CDR3 DNA: TGTGCCAGCAGTCGGGACAGGGGGGCGGATACGCAGTATTTT
J gene: TRBJ2-1; clone size: few; V gene: TRBV28; D gene: TRBD2; CDR3 protein: CASSWSGGDNEQFF; CDR3 DNA: TGTGCCAGCAGTTGGAGCGGGGGGGACAATGAGCAGTTCTTC
J gene: TRBJ2-2; clone size: few; V gene: TRBV12-3/TRBV12-4; D gene: .; CDR3 protein: CASRLEQLDTGELFF; CDR3 DNA: TGTGCCAGCAGATTGGAACAGTTGGACACCGGGGAGCTGTTTTTT
J gene: TRBJ2-3; clone size: .; V gene: TRBV10-3; D gene: .; CDR3 protein: CAISVGLAIDTQYF; CDR3 DNA: TGTGCCATCAGTGTGGGTCTAGCAATAGATACGCAGTATTTT
J gene: TRBJ2-1; clone size: .; V gene: TRBV19; D gene: .; CDR3 protein: CASTPPGHGRNEQFF; CDR3 DNA: TGTGCCAGTACCCCCCCGGGCCATGGTAGAAATGAGCAGTTCTTC
J gene: TRBJ2-7; clone size: many; V gene: TRBV5-1; D gene: .; CDR3 protein: CASSASSYEQYF; CDR3 DNA: TGCGCCAGCAGCGCTAGCTCCTACGAGCAGTACTTC
J gene: TRBJ1-6; clone size: .; V gene: TRBV20-1; D gene: .; CDR3 protein: CSARRGVGNSPLHF; CDR3 DNA: TGCAGTGCTAGGCGGGGGGTTGGTAATTCACCCCTCCACTTT
J gene: TRBJ2-3; clone size: .; V gene: TRBV29-1; D gene: .; CDR3 protein: CSVEARFGRWANMRTDTQYF; CDR3 DNA: TGCAGCGTTGAAGCGCGGTTTGGCAGGTGGGCTAATATGCGCACAGATACGCAGTATTTT
J gene: TRBJ1-3; clone size: many; V gene: TRBV20-1; D gene: TRBD1; CDR3 protein: CSASPGQRNSGNTIYF; CDR3 DNA: TGCAGTGCTAGCCCGGGACAGCGGAACTCTGGAAACACCATATATTTT
J gene: TRBJ2-1; clone size: .; V gene: TRBV20-1; D gene: .; CDR3 protein: CSARGATGNNEQFF; CDR3 DNA: TGCAGTGCCCGGGGGGCGACTGGGAACAATGAGCAGTTCTTC
J gene: TRBJ2-3; clone size: .; V gene: TRBV13; D gene: .; CDR3 protein: CASSLKGGADTQYF; CDR3 DNA: TGTGCCAGCAGCTTGAAGGGGGGAGCAGATACGCAGTATTTT
J gene: TRBJ2-7; clone size: few; V gene: TRBV6-5; D gene: TRBD1; CDR3 protein: CASSYRRSDRGYEQYF; CDR3 DNA: TGTGCCAGCAGTTACCGCCGGTCGGACAGGGGCTACGAGCAGTACTTC
J gene: TRBJ2-4; clone size: many; V gene: TRBV20-1; D gene: .; CDR3 protein: CSAFPGVPAVIQYF; CDR3 DNA: TGCAGTGCTTTTCCGGGGGTCCCAGCGGTCATTCAGTACTTC
J gene: TRBJ2-7; clone size: .; V gene: TRBV10-2; D gene: TRBD2; CDR3 protein: CASRSGGQTYEQYF; CDR3 DNA: TGCGCCAGCAGAAGCGGGGGCCAGACCTACGAGCAGTACTTC
J gene: TRBJ2-1; clone size: many; V gene: TRBV7-9; D gene: TRBD2; CDR3 protein: CASSLGDLAGHEQFF; CDR3 DNA: TGTGCCAGCAGCTTGGGGGACCTAGCGGGCCATGAGCAGTTCTTC
J gene: TRBJ1-1; clone size: many; V gene: TRBV3-1; D gene: .; CDR3 protein: CASMGVRGLNTEAFF; CDR3 DNA: TGTGCCAGCATGGGGGTCAGGGGCCTGAACACTGAAGCTTTCTTT
J gene: TRBJ2-4; clone size: many; V gene: TRBV12-3/TRBV12-4; D gene: TRBD1; CDR3 protein: CASQPTTGNIQYF; CDR3 DNA: TGTGCCAGTCAACCCACGACAGGGAACATTCAGTACTTC
J gene: TRBJ2-2; clone size: many; V gene: TRBV5-1; D gene: TRBD2; CDR3 protein: CASSPLSGGANTGELFF; CDR3 DNA: TGCGCCAGCAGCCCTCTTAGCGGGGGAGCGAACACCGGGGAGCTGTTTTTT
J gene: TRBJ2-5; clone size: .; V gene: TRBV20-1; D gene: .; CDR3 protein: CSARFSGFQETQYF; CDR3 DNA: TGCAGTGCTAGATTCTCCGGCTTCCAAGAGACCCAGTACTTC
J gene: TRBJ1-1; clone size: many; V gene: TRBV29-1; D gene: .; CDR3 protein: CSVMRGLLPTEAFF; CDR3 DNA: TGCAGCGTCATGAGGGGGTTGTTGCCCACTGAAGCTTTCTTT
J gene: TRBJ2-7; clone size: .; V gene: TRBV20-1; D gene: .; CDR3 protein: CSARADNYEQYF; CDR3 DNA: TGCAGTGCTAGAGCCGACAACTACGAGCAGTACTTC
J gene: TRBJ2-7; clone size: many; V gene: TRBV12-3/TRBV12-4; D gene: .; CDR3 protein: CASSLGALAHEQYF; CDR3 DNA: TGTGCCAGCAGTTTAGGAGCCTTGGCCCACGAGCAGTACTTC
J gene: TRBJ2-1; clone size: many; V gene: TRBV5-1; D gene: TRBD2; CDR3 protein: CASSPSGAPTGNEQFF; CDR3 DNA: TGCGCCAGCAGCCCTAGCGGGGCTCCCACGGGCAATGAGCAGTTCTTC
J gene: TRBJ2-7; clone size: many; V gene: TRBV29-1; D gene: TRBD2; CDR3 protein: CSFLTSGPYEQYF; CDR3 DNA: TGCAGCTTCCTAACTAGCGGCCCCTACGAGCAGTACTTC